This T cell receptor (beta chain) was identified during a study of identical twins. TCRdb called the 5' RACE reads again in MiXCR, with one record for every CDR3 protein. Of about 690,000 distinct CDR3 sequences in the sample, 6% to 6.5% are singletons; the top ten hold approximately 1.6%. This CDR3 has 14 amino acids. Germline V gene data show CDR1 as SQVTM and CDR2 as ANQGSEA. V gave up 0 bases and J gave up 4 bases, with 12 bases separating them. This clonotype was recorded many times. The gene calls are TRBV29-1 and TRBJ1-1; D possibly corresponds to TRBD1 (5 bases). This clonotype originated in a man younger than 35 in good health. Sequencing was performed on naive T cells sorted from blood. The CDR3 sequence is CSVEDSEGRTEAFF. CDR3 in DNA: TGCAGCGTTGAAGATTCGGAGGGGCGCACTGAAGCTTTCTTT.